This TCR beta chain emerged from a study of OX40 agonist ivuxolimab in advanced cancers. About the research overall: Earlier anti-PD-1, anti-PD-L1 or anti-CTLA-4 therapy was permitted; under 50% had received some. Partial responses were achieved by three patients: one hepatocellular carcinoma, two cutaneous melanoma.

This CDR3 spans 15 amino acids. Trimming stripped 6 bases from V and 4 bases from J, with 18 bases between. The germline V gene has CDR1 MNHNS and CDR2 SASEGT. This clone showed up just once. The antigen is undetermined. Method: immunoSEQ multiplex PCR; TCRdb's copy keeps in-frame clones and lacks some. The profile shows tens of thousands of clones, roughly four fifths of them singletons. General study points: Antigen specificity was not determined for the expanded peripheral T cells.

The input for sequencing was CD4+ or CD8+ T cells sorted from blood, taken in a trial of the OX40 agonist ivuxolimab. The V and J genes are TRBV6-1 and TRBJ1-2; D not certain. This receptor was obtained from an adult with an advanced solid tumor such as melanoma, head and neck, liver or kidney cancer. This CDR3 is CASSPTLTLSYGYTF. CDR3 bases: TGTGCCAGCAGCCCTACCTTGACGCTAAGCTATGGCTACACCTTC.